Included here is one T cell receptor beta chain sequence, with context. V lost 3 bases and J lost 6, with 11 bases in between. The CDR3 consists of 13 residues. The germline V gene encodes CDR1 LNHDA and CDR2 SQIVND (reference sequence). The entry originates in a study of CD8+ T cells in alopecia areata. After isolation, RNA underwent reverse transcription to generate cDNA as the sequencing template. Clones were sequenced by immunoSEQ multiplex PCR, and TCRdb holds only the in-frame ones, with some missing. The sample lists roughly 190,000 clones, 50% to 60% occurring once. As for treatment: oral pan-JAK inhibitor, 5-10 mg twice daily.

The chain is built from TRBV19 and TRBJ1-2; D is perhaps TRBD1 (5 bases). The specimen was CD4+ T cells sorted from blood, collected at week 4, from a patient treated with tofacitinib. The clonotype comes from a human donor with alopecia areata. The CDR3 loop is CASSIEGLNGYTF. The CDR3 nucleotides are TGTGCCAGTAGTATTGAGGGGCTTAATGGCTACACCTTC.